Each of the 17 T cell receptor beta chains below was sequenced from the same sample in a study of a mutant IDH1 vaccine in newly diagnosed glioma. Time point specified: week 23, last vaccination. The vaccine gave 300 ug of a 20-mer mutant IDH1 peptide subcutaneously per dose. Some clones are missing from TCRdb's copy, which holds only in-frame ones; the method was immunoSEQ multiplex PCR. The repertoire holds over 35,000 clones, approximately 80% seen once, with just over 5% in the top ten. Antigen specificity for these receptors is unknown. The sample in question was PBMCs, obtained from a glioma patient whose treatment included an IDH1 peptide vaccine. These receptors were obtained from a man in his forties with glioma.

This clone is a singleton in its sample. The V and J genes are TRBV4-2 and TRBJ1-2; possible D gene TRBD1, 6 bases. This CDR3 is 17 amino acids long. CDR1 is LGHNA and CDR2 is YNFKEQ in the germline V gene. Trimming left V 4 bases short and J 5 bases short, with 23 bases between. CDR3 region: CASSPEGGGADGYGYTF. CDR3 in DNA: TGTGCCAGCAGCCCAGAGGGGGGGGGCGCGGACGGTTATGGCTACACCTTC.

V gene TRBV6-5 combines with J gene TRBJ2-7; 7 nucleotides align to TRBD1. The CDR3 runs to 15 residues. CDR1 and CDR2 from the germline V gene are MNHEY and SVGAGI. The junction had 10 bases not matched to a gene; V was cut back by 7 bases and J by 1 base. The CDR3 region has the DNA TGTGCCAGCATGCGAAGCCGGGACAGATCCTACGAGCAGTACTTC. It translates to CASMRSRDRSYEQYF.

This clone was seen more than once but under ten times. This sequence joins TRBV6-5 and TRBJ1-1; D is unresolved. CDR1 and CDR2 from the germline V gene are MNHEY and SVGAGI. V lost 5 bases and J lost 5, with 18 bases in between. This CDR3 region has 15 residues. The CDR3 here is CASSPRAGKRTEAFF. The CDR3 DNA sequence: TGTGCCAGCAGTCCCCGGGCAGGCAAAAGAACTGAAGCTTTCTTT.

The rearrangement links TRBV11-2 to TRBJ2-7; D may be TRBD2 (7 bases). In germline, CDR1 is SGHAT, CDR2 FQNNGV. CDR3 length: 12 residues. Trimming left V 6 bases short and J 2 bases short, with 8 bases between. Written as DNA, the CDR3 is TGTGCCAGCAGAGGGGGGGCCTACGAGCAGTACTTC. Translated: CASRGGAYEQYF. The full variable domain, its missing parts supplied by reference TRBV11-2 and TRBJ2-7, is EAGVAQSPRYKIIEKRQSVAFWCNPISGHATLYWYQQILGQGPKLLIQFQNNGVVDDSQLPKDRFSAERLKGVDSTLKIQPAKLEDSAVYLCASRGGAYEQYFGPGTRLTVT.

V and J are TRBV7-8 and TRBJ2-1; 9 nucleotides agree with TRBD2. The germline gives CDR1 SGHVS, CDR2 FQNEAQ. With V trimmed by 5 bases and J by 4 bases, 12 bases remained unmatched. CDR3 length equals 17 residues. The CDR3 spells CASSTRRREGGYNEQFF. DNA for the CDR3: TGTGCCAGCAGCACCCGTCGGCGGGAGGGGGGGTACAATGAGCAGTTCTTC. Full variable domain (outside the CDR3, taken from reference TRBV7-8 and TRBJ2-1): GAGVSQSPRYKVAKRGQDVALRCDPISGHVSLFWYQQALGQGPEFLTYFQNEAQLDKSGLPSDRFFAERPEGSVSTLKIQRTQQEDSAVYLCASSTRRREGGYNEQFFGPGTRLTVL.

The chain joins TRBV28 to TRBJ2-2, with 8 positions matching TRBD1. CDR3 length equals 14 residues. V dropped 10 bases and J dropped 1; count of bases not matched to a gene: 5. Looked up from germline, CDR1 is MDHEN and CDR2 is SYDVKM. The CDR3 nucleotides are TGTGCCACCAGGGGGCCGGGGAACACCGGGGAGCTGTTTTTT. This codes for CATRGPGNTGELFF.

This chain links TRBV19 with TRBJ2-1, with TRBD1 matching over 8 bases. Trimming took 5 bases from V and 3 from J; bases not matched to a gene: 21. CDR1 is LNHDA and CDR2 is SQIVND in the germline V gene (reference sequence). The CDR3 is made up of 20 amino acids. In nucleotides, the CDR3 is TGTGCCAGTAGTGGAGCACCGGACAGGGACCCCCGAACGGGCTACAATGAGCAGTTCTTC. Its translation: CASSGAPDRDPRTGYNEQFF.

The genes are TRBV6-5 and TRBJ2-7, with D perhaps assigned TRBD1 or TRBD2 (6 bases each). The CDR3 is 15 amino acids. Germline-derived CDR1 and CDR2 are MNHEY and SVGAGI. V was shortened by 7 bases and J by 3 bases, with 19 bases between the two germline ends. This CDR3 reads CASTITGARVYEQYF. Written as DNA, the CDR3 is TGTGCCAGCACTATCACGGGGGCCAGGGTCTACGAGCAGTACTTC.

V usage is TRBV5-8 and J usage is TRBJ1-1; 7 bases fit TRBD1. V gave up 3 bases and J gave up 5 bases; unmatched junction bases: 10. The CDR3 runs 15 residues. Germline V gives CDR1 SGHTS, CDR2 YDEGEE. The chain's CDR3 is CASSSRQGGWTEAFF. CDR3 nucleotide sequence: TGTGCCAGCAGCTCCCGACAGGGTGGGTGGACTGAAGCTTTCTTT.

The V and J genes are TRBV9 and TRBJ2-3, with a possible D match to TRBD1 (6 bases). This CDR3 region has 14 residues. Germline CDR1 reads SGDLS; CDR2 reads YYNGEE. V lost 1 base and J 4 bases, leaving 10 bases between the germline ends. Here the CDR3 reads CASSVRGIPDTQYF. The CDR3 region has the DNA TGTGCCAGCAGCGTAAGGGGGATCCCAGATACGCAGTATTTT.

The genes are TRBV5-4 and TRBJ1-1; weak D call: TRBD1 (6 bases). CDR3 length equals 15 residues. V lost 0 bases, J lost 6 bases, and 15 bases lay in between. The germline gives CDR1 SGHNT, CDR2 YYREEE (reference sequence). The CDR3 region has the DNA TGTGCCAGCAGCTTGGAGGGGGGGAGTAGGGCTGAAGCTTTCTTT. Its protein is CASSLEGGSRAEAFF.

This clone was seen only a few times. The chain is built from TRBV10-3 and TRBJ1-1; D gene uncertain. This CDR3 has 14 residues. Looked up from germline, CDR1 is ENHRY and CDR2 is SYGVKD. Trimming left V 4 bases short and J 7 bases short, with 16 bases between. CDR3 loop: CAISVTTGDIEAFF. The CDR3 DNA follows: TGTGCCATCAGTGTTACAACCGGGGATATTGAAGCTTTCTTT.

The chain uses TRBV4-2 and TRBJ1-3, with D possibly being TRBD1 (5 bases). V was clipped by 0 bases and J by 2 bases, with 11 bases between them. The germline V gene has CDR1 LGHNA and CDR2 YNFKEQ. This CDR3 comprises 16 residues. CDR3 sequence: CASSQDPGGTGNTIYF. The CDR3 DNA follows: TGTGCCAGCAGCCAAGATCCGGGGGGGACTGGAAACACCATATATTTT.

The chain joins TRBV5-4 to TRBJ2-6; no clear D gene. CDR3 length equals 20 residues. Per the germline V gene, CDR1 is SGHNT and CDR2 is YYREEE (reference sequence). Trimming took off 0 bases at V and 0 bases at J, with 19 bases between the two ends. Here the CDR3 reads CASSLELTALGVSGANVLTF. The CDR3 DNA is TGTGCCAGCAGCTTGGAATTGACGGCCCTTGGGGTCTCTGGGGCCAACGTCCTGACTTTC. The complete variable domain, with remaining parts taken from reference TRBV5-4 and TRBJ2-6, reads ETGVTQSPTHLIKTRGQQVTLRCSSQSGHNTVSWYQQALGQGPQFIFQYYREEENGRGNFPPRFSGLQFPNYSSELNVNALELDDSALYLCASSLELTALGVSGANVLTFGAGSRLTVL.

The chain has TRBV6-5 and TRBJ2-7; a weak D match, TRBD1 (5 bases). The CDR3 covers 16 residues. V shed 2 bases and J shed 1 base, with 15 bases lying between them. Germline CDR1 MNHEY, CDR2 SVGAGI. CDR3 sequence: CASSYRTAGPSYEQYF. DNA for the CDR3: TGTGCCAGCAGTTACCGGACGGCAGGGCCATCCTACGAGCAGTACTTC.

The gene calls are TRBV5-1 and TRBJ1-2; a weak D match, TRBD1 (6 bases). CDR3 size: 13 residues. Trimming removed 4 bases at V and 4 bases at J, with 11 bases between. Germline V gene data show CDR1 as SGHRS and CDR2 as YFSETQ. The CDR3 spells CASSPGHSYGYTF. CDR3 DNA: TGCGCCAGCAGCCCGGGACACTCCTATGGCTACACCTTC.

J is TRBJ2-1 and V is TRBV6-4; D possibly corresponds to TRBD1 (6 bases). Germline loops: CDR1 MRHNA, CDR2 SNTAGT. CDR3 length: 14 residues. Trimming shortened V by 4 bases and J by 6 bases, and 13 bases separated the two germline ends. CDR3 nucleotides: TGTGCCAGCAGTGCAGGGGATGGAGGCAATGAGCAGTTCTTC. It specifies CASSAGDGGNEQFF.